This T cell receptor beta chain was captured by sequencing in a study of blood T cell repertoires in COVID-19. Germline V gene data show CDR1 as KGHSH and CDR2 as LQKENI. This CDR3 has 17 residues. V lost 2 bases and J lost 6; bases outside the gene matches: 12. Data came from immunoSEQ multiplex PCR; TCRdb stores just in-frame clones and leaves some out. This table holds around 120,000 clones, 75% to 90% found once. This clone was seen a single time. The sample consisted of peripheral blood. The rearrangement links TRBV18 to TRBJ2-7; 11 nucleotides match TRBD2. The TCR sequence derives from a man aged 25-45 years with acute or convalescent COVID-19. This CDR3 reads CASSPIVLAGAPVEQYV. The CDR3 DNA sequence: TGTGCCAGCTCACCAATAGTACTAGCGGGAGCCCCTGTCGAGCAGTACGTC.